The 26 T cell receptor beta chains below come from one sample, sequenced in a study of blood T cell repertoires in COVID-19. TCRdb keeps only in-frame clones here, not all; method: immunoSEQ multiplex PCR. This table holds around 270,000 clones, about 89% found once. Material: peripheral blood. These receptors were obtained from a middle-aged man who had recovered from COVID-19.

This chain links TRBV23-1 with TRBJ2-5; the D gene is possibly TRBD1 (5 bases). TRBV23-1 is identified as an open reading frame with a role that is uncertain. The V and J ends lost 5 bases and 6 bases respectively, with 16 bases between them. The CDR3 runs 14 residues. CDR3 region: CASSTRTSPQTQYF. CDR3 sequence (DNA): TGCGCCAGCAGTACCCGGACATCACCGCAGACCCAGTACTTC.

The J gene is TRBJ2-5, the V gene TRBV7-7, with 7 nucleotides matching TRBD2. Germline CDR1 reads SSHAT; CDR2 reads FNYEAQ (reference sequence). Unmatched junction bases numbered 9, after V lost 5 bases and J lost 6 bases. The length of the CDR3 is 14 residues. CDR3 DNA: TGTGCCAGCAGCCCAACCGGGAGCGGGAAGACCCAGTACTTC. It codes for CASSPTGSGKTQYF.

The chain has TRBV7-2 and TRBJ2-2; a possible D gene is TRBD2 (6 bases). This CDR3 is 14 amino acids long. CDR1 and CDR2 from the germline V gene are SGHTA and FQGNSA. V gave up 5 bases and J gave up 6 bases, with 13 bases separating them. The CDR3 reads CASSPGRSSGELFF. The CDR3 DNA reads as TGTGCCAGCAGCCCTGGGAGGAGCTCCGGGGAGCTGTTTTTT.

The rearrangement links TRBV5-8 to TRBJ2-1; D gene uncertain. This CDR3 is built from 13 residues. Germline lookup yields CDR1 SGHTS and CDR2 YDEGEE. Between the trimmed V and J ends, which lost 1 base and 6 bases, there was a span of 8 bases. The CDR3 DNA reads as TGTGCCAGCAGCTTGTTTCTTAGCAATGAGCAGTTCTTC. It translates to CASSLFLSNEQFF.

The rearrangement uses TRBV6-2 or TRBV6-3 and TRBJ2-7; 9 nucleotides agree with TRBD1. This CDR3 is 14 amino acids long. Germline assignment: CDR1 MNHEY and CDR2 SVGEGT. After removal of 6 bases from V and 4 bases from J, the junction contained 7 bases not matched to a gene. CDR3 nucleotide sequence: TGTGCCAGCAGCCGGACAGGGGCTACTTACGAGCAGTACTTC. This codes for CASSRTGATYEQYF.

The CDR3 nucleotides are TGTGCCAGCACCCGGGGGGCAACTAATGAAAAACTGTTTTTT. The encoded protein is CASTRGATNEKLFF. V and J are TRBV5-4 and TRBJ1-4, with a tentative D call TRBD1 (5 bases). The V and J ends lost 6 bases and 0 bases respectively, with 9 bases between them. The germline gives CDR1 SGHNT, CDR2 YYREEE (reference sequence). This CDR3 comprises 14 residues.

The chain uses TRBV19 and TRBJ2-6; 9 bases align to TRBD1. The germline V gene encodes CDR1 LNHDA and CDR2 SQIVND (reference sequence). Trimming at V came to 7 bases and at J to 0 bases, leaving 4 bases not matched to a gene. This CDR3 region has 16 residues. Here the CDR3 DNA reads TGTGCCAGTAAGGACAGGGGAATCTCTGGGGCCAACGTCCTGACTTTC. It specifies CASKDRGISGANVLTF.

This rearrangement joins TRBV9 to TRBJ2-1, with D possibly matching TRBD2 (6 bases). The V and J ends lost 0 bases and 7 bases respectively, with 14 bases between them. Germline-derived CDR1 and CDR2 are SGDLS and YYNGEE. The CDR3 loop spans 15 amino acids. As DNA, the CDR3 is TGTGCCAGCAGCGTAGGAGAACCCCGGGGGAATGAGCAGTTCTTC. Protein product: CASSVGEPRGNEQFF.

The chain uses TRBV5-1 and TRBJ2-1, with TRBD1 matching 10 bases. This CDR3 contains 16 residues. Germline CDR1 is SGHRS and CDR2 is YFSETQ. V lost 4 bases to trimming and J lost 5 bases; unmatched junction nucleotides: 9. CDR3 coding DNA: TGCGCCAGCAGCCCCGTTTCCGGGACAGGGGACAATGAGCAGTTCTTC. Its translation is CASSPVSGTGDNEQFF.

The chain couples TRBV5-5 to TRBJ2-7, with a possible D match to TRBD2 (6 bases). Trimming took 4 bases from V and 4 from J, leaving 15 bases between them. CDR1 and CDR2 from the germline V gene are SGHKS and YYEKEE (reference sequence). The CDR3 has 14 amino acids. As DNA, the CDR3 is TGTGCCAGCAGCCCGGGGGATATTGGGTACGAGCAGTACTTC. As protein: CASSPGDIGYEQYF.

This chain joins TRBV9 and TRBJ2-1, with 8 positions matching TRBD1. Trimming cost V 0 bases and J 6 bases; bases outside gene matches: 5. The germline V gene has CDR1 SGDLS and CDR2 YYNGEE. This CDR3 has 15 amino acids. The CDR3 DNA reads TGTGCCAGCAGCGTAGTAGGACAGGGTTTCAATGAGCAGTTCTTC. Translation: CASSVVGQGFNEQFF.

V is TRBV5-1 and J is TRBJ2-5, with D perhaps matching TRBD2 (7 bases). The germline V gene has CDR1 SGHRS and CDR2 YFSETQ. V dropped 3 bases and J dropped 2 bases, with 11 bases sitting between them. This CDR3 comprises 14 residues. This chain's CDR3 is CASSWGGRQETQYF. Written as DNA, the CDR3 is TGCGCCAGCAGCTGGGGGGGCCGACAAGAGACCCAGTACTTC. Full variable domain (outside the CDR3, taken from reference TRBV5-1 and TRBJ2-5): KAGVTQTPRYLIKTRGQQVTLSCSPISGHRSVSWYQQTPGQGLQFLFEYFSETQRNKGNFPGRFSGRQFSNSRSEMNVSTLELGDSALYLCASSWGGRQETQYFGPGTRLLVL.

The genes are TRBV6-5 and TRBJ1-5; no clear D gene. The V end was cut by 6 bases, the J end by 2 bases, with 8 bases between. Germline CDR1 reads MNHEY; CDR2 reads SVGAGI. This CDR3 has 13 amino acids. The CDR3 sequence: CASSVAGNQPQHF. In nucleotides, the CDR3 is TGTGCCAGCAGCGTGGCGGGCAATCAGCCCCAGCATTTT.

The chain is built from TRBV6-5 and TRBJ1-4, with D perhaps matching TRBD1 (6 bases). CDR1 MNHEY and CDR2 SVGAGI come from the germline V gene. This CDR3 is 14 amino acids long. V lost 5 bases to trimming and J lost 8 bases, with 15 bases between them. CDR3 sequence: CASSRGGLGEKLFF. The CDR3 DNA reads TGTGCCAGCAGTCGGGGGGGCCTGGGGGAAAAACTGTTTTTT.

The chain has TRBV2 and TRBJ2-3, with 14 nucleotides matching TRBD2. Germline V gene lookup returns CDR1 SNHLY and CDR2 FYNNEI. The CDR3 runs to 21 residues. Trimming cost V 0 bases and J 5 bases; bases outside gene matches: 16. CDR3 protein: CASSEAPLGLGTSGSIDTQYF. The CDR3, as DNA: TGTGCCAGCAGTGAAGCGCCGTTGGGCCTTGGGACTAGCGGGAGTATAGATACGCAGTATTTT.

The chain combines TRBV7-9 with TRBJ1-1; D gene unclear. The CDR3 sequence is 16 residues long. Trimming cost V 2 bases and J 0 bases, with 13 bases left between them. The germline V gene has CDR1 SEHNR and CDR2 FQNEAQ (reference sequence). In DNA, the CDR3 is TGTGCCAGCAGCTTATTATTGGCCCTCGTGAACACTGAAGCTTTCTTT. This codes for CASSLLLALVNTEAFF.

This chain links TRBV6-2 or TRBV6-3 with TRBJ1-2, with TRBD1 matching 7 bases. CDR1 and CDR2 from the germline V gene are MNHEY and SVGEGT. This CDR3 has 14 residues. The V and J ends lost 1 base and 7 bases, in that order; junction bases with no gene match: 6. In DNA, the CDR3 is TGTGCCAGCAGTTACTTCCGGGACAGATTTGGCTACACCTTC. This codes for CASSYFRDRFGYTF.

The chain recombines TRBV19 with TRBJ1-1, with D perhaps TRBD1 (6 bases). V lost 5 bases and J 4 bases, leaving 17 bases between the germline ends. CDR1 is LNHDA and CDR2 is SQIVND in the germline V gene (reference sequence). This CDR3 has 15 amino acids. CDR3 nucleotides: TGTGCCAGTAGTGGATACAGGGTCGAGGGCACTGAAGCTTTCTTT. Amino acid sequence: CASSGYRVEGTEAFF.

The chain couples TRBV18 to TRBJ2-1, with D tentatively TRBD1 (6 bases). The CDR3 runs 15 residues. Germline V gives CDR1 KGHSH, CDR2 LQKENI. V dropped 3 bases and J dropped 0 bases, with 9 bases sitting between them. The CDR3 sequence: CASSPQGSSYNEQFF. CDR3 nucleotides: TGTGCCAGCTCACCTCAGGGGAGCTCCTACAATGAGCAGTTCTTC. The full variable domain, rest sourced from reference TRBV18 and TRBJ2-1, is NAGVMQNPRHLVRRRGQEARLRCSPMKGHSHVYWYRQLPEEGLKFMVYLQKENIIDESGMPKERFSAEFPKEGPSILRIQQVVRGDSAAYFCASSPQGSSYNEQFFGPGTRLTVL.

The gene calls are TRBV30 and TRBJ1-1; 9 nucleotides line up with TRBD1. The CDR3 runs to 15 residues. Germline V gene sequence: CDR1 GTSNPN, CDR2 SVGIG (reference sequence). With 5 bases clipped from V and 2 bases from J, the junction kept 9 bases outside the gene matches. The CDR3 reads CAWSPGTGYNTEAFF. The CDR3 nucleotides are TGTGCCTGGTCCCCCGGGACAGGGTATAACACTGAAGCTTTCTTT.

In regard to this clone: Other DNA sequences of this sample code for an identical CDR3. The chain links TRBV7-2 to TRBJ2-1; TRBD1 matches at 9 bases. The CDR3 is made up of 15 amino acids. V shed 4 bases, J shed 7 bases, and the junction held 8 bases outside the gene matches. The germline gives CDR1 SGHTA, CDR2 FQGNSA. The CDR3 here is CASSWGTGSSNEQFF. The CDR3 DNA follows: TGTGCCAGCAGCTGGGGGACAGGGAGTTCGAATGAGCAGTTCTTC.

The chain is built from TRBV5-4 and TRBJ1-1, with D possibly matching TRBD1 (5 bases). The V and J ends lost 4 bases and 4 bases respectively, with 14 bases between them. Germline values: CDR1 SGHNT, CDR2 YYREEE (reference sequence). The length of the CDR3 is 14 residues. CDR3 amino acids: CASSRGGDATEAFF. The CDR3 nucleotides read TGTGCCAGCAGCCGGGGGGGGGATGCCACTGAAGCTTTCTTT.

The chain is built from TRBV9 and TRBJ2-1; D unclear. The germline CDR1 and CDR2 sequences are SGDLS and YYNGEE. This CDR3 contains 15 residues. V lost 0 bases and J 5 bases, leaving 12 bases between the germline ends. CDR3 amino acids: CASSVGALPDNEQFF. CDR3 nucleotide sequence: TGTGCCAGCAGCGTAGGGGCCCTCCCGGACAATGAGCAGTTCTTC. Filled out from reference TRBV9 and TRBJ2-1, the complete variable domain reads DSGVTQTPKHLITATGQRVTLRCSPRSGDLSVYWYQQSLDQGLQFLIQYYNGEERAKGNILERFSAQQFPDLHSELNLSSLELGDSALYFCASSVGALPDNEQFFGPGTRLTVL.

This clone is a singleton in its sample. CDR3 DNA: TGTGCCACCAGTGATTCCCGGGACAGGTGGGCCGGGGAGCTGTTTTTT. Its translation: CATSDSRDRWAGELFF. V gene TRBV24-1 combines with J gene TRBJ2-2; TRBD1 agrees at 8 bases. Per the germline V gene, CDR1 is KGHDR and CDR2 is SFDVKD. The CDR3 has 16 residues. The junction had 7 bases not matched to a gene; V was cut back by 2 bases and J by 6 bases.

This clone is a singleton in its sample. This sequence joins TRBV4-2 and TRBJ1-2, with TRBD1 identical over 9 bases. Germline-derived CDR1 and CDR2 are LGHNA and YNFKEQ. The CDR3 runs to 15 residues. J lost 8 bases, V lost 1 base, and 8 bases had no gene match. The CDR3: CASSQGQGGLLGYTF. For the CDR3, the DNA is TGTGCCAGCAGCCAAGGACAGGGGGGGTTATTGGGCTACACCTTC.

V gene TRBV29-1 combines with J gene TRBJ1-3, with no clear D. Trimming took 7 bases from V and 0 from J, leaving 10 bases between them. CDR1 is SQVTM, CDR2 ANQGSEA, per germline. The CDR3 runs to 13 residues. CDR3 protein: CSGGSGSGNTIYF. The CDR3 DNA sequence: TGCAGCGGGGGATCGGGCTCTGGAAACACCATATATTTT.